Below, 6 T cell receptor beta chains from the same sample are listed, as sequenced in a study of CD8 T cells in ankylosing spondylitis. TCRdb redid the calling of the 5' RACE reads with MiXCR, one entry per CDR3 protein. Counted here are fewer than 250,000 distinct CDR3 sequences, approximately 24% occurring once; the ten biggest clones make up under 7%. The specimen sequenced was blood, either unsorted or a sorted T cell fraction (not recorded which). Receptors were obtained from a male donor with ankylosing spondylitis or in good health (not recorded which).

The chain couples TRBV5-8 to TRBJ2-1, with D possibly TRBD2 on 5 matching bases. The V end was cut by 4 bases, the J end by 4 bases, with 15 bases between. CDR1 and CDR2 from the germline V gene are SGHTS and YDEGEE. The CDR3 is made up of 15 amino acids. This CDR3 reads CASSNRGSGYNEQFF. CDR3 coding DNA: TGTGCCAGCAGCAATCGGGGTTCGGGGTACAATGAGCAGTTCTTC. Drawing the rest from reference TRBV5-8 and TRBJ2-1, the complete variable domain is EAGVTQSPTHLIKTRGQQATLRCSPISGHTSVYWYQQALGLGLQFLLWYDEGEERNRGNFPPRFSGRQFPNYSSELNVNALELEDSALYLCASSNRGSGYNEQFFGPGTRLTVL.

This clonotype was detected ten times or more. The chain carries TRBV20-1 and TRBJ2-6; TRBD1 agrees at 8 bases. After removal of 2 bases from V and 2 bases from J, the junction contained 5 bases not matched to a gene. Germline V gene sequence: CDR1 DFQATT, CDR2 SNEGSKA (reference sequence). The CDR3 consists of 16 residues. CDR3 DNA sequence: TGCAGTGCTAGACAACAGGGGGATACTGGGGCCAACGTCCTGACTTTC. Its protein is CSARQQGDTGANVLTF.

This clonotype has just a few counts. The V gene is TRBV20-1, the J gene TRBJ2-7; weak D call: TRBD2 (6 bases). This CDR3 has 13 residues. The germline V gene has CDR1 DFQATT and CDR2 SNEGSKA (reference sequence). V was trimmed by 5 bases and J by 6 bases, leaving 17 bases between them. The CDR3 sequence is CSAPGTGAREQYF. The DNA for the CDR3 is TGCAGTGCTCCCGGGACTGGGGCGCGCGAGCAGTACTTC.

Details on this clonotype: At one boundary the junction diverges from the germline segment, which might be a read error. The chain links TRBV4-1 to TRBJ2-3, with 11 bases fitting TRBD2. The CDR3 runs 18 residues. Germline V gene data show CDR1 as MGHRA and CDR2 as YSYEKL. The CDR3 spells CASSLRGLAGGATDTQYF. CDR3 nucleotide sequence: TGTGCCAGCAGCCTCCGAGGGCTAGCGGGAGGCGCCACAGATACGCAGTATTTT.

This clonotype was recorded many times. V usage is TRBV27 and J usage is TRBJ1-5; D unclear. The CDR3 spans 13 residues. Trimming removed 4 bases from V and 3 bases from J, with 7 bases in between. The germline CDR1 and CDR2 sequences are MNHEY and SMNVEV (reference sequence). This chain's CDR3 is CASSYQYNQPQHF. The CDR3 DNA follows: TGTGCCAGCAGTTATCAATACAATCAGCCCCAGCATTTT.

This clonotype was seen repeatedly, ten times or more. The V call is TRBV12-3 or TRBV12-4, the J call TRBJ2-7; TRBD2 might be the D (5 bases). The CDR3 loop spans 14 amino acids. Trimming took off 4 bases at V and 3 bases at J, with 13 bases between the two ends. In DNA form, the CDR3 reads TGTGCCAGCAGTTCCGCCGGGAACAGCTACGAGCAGTACTTC. Its translation: CASSSAGNSYEQYF.